The sequence of this T cell receptor beta chain was determined in a study of T cells in Graves' hyperthyroidism and ophthalmopathy. Notes on the study in general: A model using 13 V-J features told ophthalmopathy apart from stable hyperthyroidism.

Notes on this clonotype: Its antigen remains unknown.

RNA transcripts were the template for amplifying TCR beta CDR3 regions. The TCR CDR3 was amplified in a first-round RT-PCR using the HTBI primer set. TCRdb re-analysed the multiplex PCR reads in MiXCR, keeping a single row per CDR3 protein. The table lists hundreds of thousands of distinct CDR3 sequences, more than 30% of them singletons. The clonotype comes from a man younger than 30 with Graves' hyperthyroidism. The sequenced material came from blood.

In nucleotides, the CDR3 is TGTGCCAGCAGTTACTCGAATTCGGCGGACGAGCAGTACTTC. It encodes CASSYSNSADEQYF. The chain carries TRBV6-5 and TRBJ2-7; D is ambiguous. The CDR3 contains 14 residues. Germline CDR1 MNHEY, CDR2 SVGAGI. Trimming pared 0 bases from V and 5 bases from J, leaving 11 bases between.